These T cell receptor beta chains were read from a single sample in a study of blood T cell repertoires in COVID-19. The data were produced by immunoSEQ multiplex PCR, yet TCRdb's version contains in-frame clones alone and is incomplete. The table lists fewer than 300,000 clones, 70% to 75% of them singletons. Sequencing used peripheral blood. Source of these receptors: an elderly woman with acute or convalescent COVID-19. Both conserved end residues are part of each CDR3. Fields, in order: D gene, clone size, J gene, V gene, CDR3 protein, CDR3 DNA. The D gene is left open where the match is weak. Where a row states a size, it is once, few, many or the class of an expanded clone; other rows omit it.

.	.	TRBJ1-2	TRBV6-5	CASSSAGRDGYTF	TGTGCCAGCAGTTCGGCAGGGAGGGATGGCTACACCTTC
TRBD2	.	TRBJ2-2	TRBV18	CASSPKLTSGGSSNTGELFF	TGTGCCAGCTCCCCGAAATTGACTAGCGGGGGGTCCTCGAACACCGGGGAGCTGTTTTTT
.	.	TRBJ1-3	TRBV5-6	CASSLGQLSGNTIYF	TGTGCCAGCAGCTTGGGACAGCTTTCTGGAAACACCATATATTTT
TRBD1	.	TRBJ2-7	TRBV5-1	CASRQFGQGEQYF	TGCGCCAGCAGACAGTTTGGACAGGGAGAGCAGTACTTC
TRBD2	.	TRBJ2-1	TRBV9	CASSDSAGENEQFF	TGTGCCAGCAGCGATTCAGCGGGAGAAAATGAGCAGTTCTTC
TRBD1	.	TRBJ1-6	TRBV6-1	CASSEALTGASPLHF	TGTGCCAGCAGTGAAGCCTTAACAGGGGCATCACCCCTCCACTTT
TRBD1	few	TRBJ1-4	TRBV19	CASSIGTARTNEKLFF	TGTGCCAGTAGTATCGGGACAGCCAGAACTAATGAAAAACTGTTTTTT
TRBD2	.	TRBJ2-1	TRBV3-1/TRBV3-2	CASSQDPAGVSEQFF	TGTGCCAGCAGCCAAGATCCGGCGGGAGTTTCTGAGCAGTTCTTC
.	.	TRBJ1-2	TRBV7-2	CASSFNPGFYGYTF	TGTGCCAGCAGCTTCAATCCGGGGTTCTATGGCTACACCTTC
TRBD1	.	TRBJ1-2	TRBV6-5	CASSFGQGNYGYTF	TGTGCCAGCAGCTTCGGACAGGGTAACTATGGCTACACCTTC
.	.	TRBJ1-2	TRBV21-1	CANPYRVGYGYTF	TGTGCCAACCCGTACAGGGTGGGCTATGGCTACACCTTC
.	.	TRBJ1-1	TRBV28	CASRLQGYRETFF	TGTGCCAGCAGACTGCAGGGGTATCGGGAAACTTTCTTT
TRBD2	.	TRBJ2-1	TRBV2	CASRQTGTSGRSEQFF	TGTGCCAGCAGGCAAACCGGGACTAGCGGGAGGAGTGAGCAGTTCTTC
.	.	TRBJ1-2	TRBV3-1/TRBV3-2	CASSQGGTLLYFNYGYTF	TGTGCCAGCAGCCAAGGTGGGACACTACTGTATTTTAACTATGGCTACACCTTC
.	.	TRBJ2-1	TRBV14	CASSQLGGASNEQFF	TGTGCCAGCAGCCAGCTGGGGGGAGCGTCAAATGAGCAGTTCTTC
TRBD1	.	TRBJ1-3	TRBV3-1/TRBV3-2	CASSQRDSLSGNTIYF	TGTGCCAGCAGCCAGAGGGACAGTCTCTCTGGAAACACCATATATTTT
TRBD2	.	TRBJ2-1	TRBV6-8	CASSYLGLAGGPRSYNEQFF	TGTGCCAGCAGTTACCTCGGACTAGCGGGGGGCCCTCGCTCCTACAATGAGCAGTTCTTC
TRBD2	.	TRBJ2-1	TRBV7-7	CASSLGAGVWANEQFF	TGTGCCAGCAGCTTAGGTGCGGGAGTATGGGCCAATGAGCAGTTCTTC
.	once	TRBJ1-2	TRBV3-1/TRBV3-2	CASGGGRYGYTF	TGTGCCAGCGGGGGGGGCCGGTATGGCTACACCTTC
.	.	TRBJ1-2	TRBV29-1	CSVEGGLGGGYTF	TGCAGCGTTGAAGGCGGCTTAGGGGGTGGCTACACCTTC
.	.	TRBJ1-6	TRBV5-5	CASSGQHNSPLHF	TGTGCCAGCAGCGGACAACATAATTCACCCCTCCACTTT
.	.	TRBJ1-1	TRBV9	CASSLRQDINTEAFF	TGTGCCAGCAGCCTACGACAGGACATAAACACTGAAGCTTTCTTT
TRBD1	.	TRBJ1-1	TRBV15	CATSSDLTGGYSTEAFF	TGTGCCACCAGCAGCGATCTGACAGGGGGTTATTCCACTGAAGCTTTCTTT
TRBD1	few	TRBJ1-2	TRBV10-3	CAISASAGGINYGYTF	TGTGCCATCAGTGCATCGGCAGGGGGCATAAACTATGGCTACACCTTC
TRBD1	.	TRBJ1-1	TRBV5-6	CASSFAGGGTEAFF	TGTGCCAGCAGCTTTGCAGGGGGAGGCACTGAAGCTTTCTTT
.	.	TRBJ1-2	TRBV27	CASRPSGGNYGYTF	TGTGCCAGCAGACCTTCGGGGGGTAACTATGGCTACACCTTC
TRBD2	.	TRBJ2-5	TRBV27	CASSLGREAGARETQYF	TGTGCCAGCAGTTTAGGGCGGGAGGCGGGGGCACGAGAGACCCAGTACTTC
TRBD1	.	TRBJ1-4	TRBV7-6	CASSYRDRVNEKLFF	TGTGCCAGCAGCTACCGGGACAGAGTTAATGAAAAACTGTTTTTT
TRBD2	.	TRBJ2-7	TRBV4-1	CASSRGLAGVYEQYF	TGCGCCAGCAGCCGAGGACTAGCGGGCGTCTACGAGCAGTACTTC
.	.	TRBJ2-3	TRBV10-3	CAINGDTTDTQYF	TGTGCCATCAATGGGGACACTACAGATACGCAGTATTTT
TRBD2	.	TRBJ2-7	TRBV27	CASSPGLAVSYEQYF	TGTGCCAGCAGTCCCGGACTAGCGGTGTCCTACGAGCAGTACTTC
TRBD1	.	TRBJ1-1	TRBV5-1	CASSLEQGRTEAFF	TGCGCCAGCAGCTTGGAACAGGGGAGAACTGAAGCTTTCTTT
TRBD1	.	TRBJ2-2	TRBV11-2	CASSLDHRGRTGELFF	TGTGCCAGCAGCTTAGACCACAGGGGGCGCACCGGGGAGCTGTTTTTT
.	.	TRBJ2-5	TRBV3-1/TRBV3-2	CASSQFSETQYF	TGTGCCAGCAGCCAATTTAGCGAGACCCAGTACTTC
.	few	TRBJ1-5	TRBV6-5	CASSTGNQPQHF	TGTGCCAGCAGTACGGGGAATCAGCCCCAGCATTTT
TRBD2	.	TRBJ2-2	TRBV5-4	CASSLPGGPSGELFF	TGTGCCAGCAGCTTGCCGGGGGGGCCATCCGGGGAGCTGTTTTTT
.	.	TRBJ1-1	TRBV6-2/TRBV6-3	CASSYSSSGVGRVQNTEAFF	TGTGCCAGCAGTTACTCGAGTTCGGGGGTCGGCAGGGTCCAGAACACTGAAGCTTTCTTT
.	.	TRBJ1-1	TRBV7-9	CASSHALDEAEAFF	TGTGCCAGCAGCCACGCCCTAGACGAGGCTGAAGCTTTCTTT
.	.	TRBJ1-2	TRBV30	CAWSGGTVTYGYTF	TGTGCCTGGAGCGGAGGGACGGTCACTTATGGCTACACCTTC
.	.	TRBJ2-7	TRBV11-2	CASSSTGMIYEQYF	TGTGCCAGCAGCTCTACCGGTATGATCTACGAGCAGTACTTC
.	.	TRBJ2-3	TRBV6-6	CASSYSTVQGTDTQYF	TGTGCCAGCAGTTACTCGACCGTGCAGGGAACAGATACGCAGTATTTT